This T cell receptor (beta chain) was found in a study of Graves' ophthalmopathy and Graves' hyperthyroidism. Clinical symptoms, serum thyroxine, TRAb, thyroid ultrasound and orbital computed tomography determined diagnosis. Amplification targeted the TCR beta CDR3 regions, with RNA transcripts as the source material. First-round RT-PCR with HTBI primers preceded a second-round multiplex PCR. One entry per CDR3 protein, called by TCRdb with MiXCR from the multiplex PCR reads. The sample records about 550,000 distinct CDR3 sequences, less than 45% being singletons. In germline, CDR1 is DFQATT, CDR2 SNEGSKA (reference sequence). The CDR3 totals 13 residues. V lost 2 bases and J 1 base, leaving 8 bases between the germline ends. The study, taken as a whole, reports: Sensitivity reached roughly 70% and specificity more than 72% when the model predicted ophthalmopathy progression.

This clonotype was found many times. No antigen is known for it. The receptor's source is an adult man with Graves' hyperthyroidism. Sequenced: peripheral blood or thyroid tissue (not recorded which). The chain has TRBV20-1 and TRBJ1-1, with D possibly matching TRBD1 (6 bases). The CDR3 sequence: CSARWTANTEAFF. CDR3 nucleotide sequence: TGCAGTGCTAGATGGACAGCGAACACTGAAGCTTTCTTT.